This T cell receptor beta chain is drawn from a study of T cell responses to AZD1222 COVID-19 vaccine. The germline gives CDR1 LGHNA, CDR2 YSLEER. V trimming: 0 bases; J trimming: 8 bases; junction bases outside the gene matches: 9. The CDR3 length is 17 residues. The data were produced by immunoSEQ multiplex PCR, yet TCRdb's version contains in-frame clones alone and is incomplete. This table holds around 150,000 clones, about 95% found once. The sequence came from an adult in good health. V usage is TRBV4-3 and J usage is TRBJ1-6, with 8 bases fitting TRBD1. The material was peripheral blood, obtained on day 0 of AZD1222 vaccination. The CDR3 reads CASSQERQGATHSPLHF. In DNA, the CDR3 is TGCGCCAGCAGCCAAGAACGGCAGGGGGCGACCCATTCACCCCTCCACTTT.